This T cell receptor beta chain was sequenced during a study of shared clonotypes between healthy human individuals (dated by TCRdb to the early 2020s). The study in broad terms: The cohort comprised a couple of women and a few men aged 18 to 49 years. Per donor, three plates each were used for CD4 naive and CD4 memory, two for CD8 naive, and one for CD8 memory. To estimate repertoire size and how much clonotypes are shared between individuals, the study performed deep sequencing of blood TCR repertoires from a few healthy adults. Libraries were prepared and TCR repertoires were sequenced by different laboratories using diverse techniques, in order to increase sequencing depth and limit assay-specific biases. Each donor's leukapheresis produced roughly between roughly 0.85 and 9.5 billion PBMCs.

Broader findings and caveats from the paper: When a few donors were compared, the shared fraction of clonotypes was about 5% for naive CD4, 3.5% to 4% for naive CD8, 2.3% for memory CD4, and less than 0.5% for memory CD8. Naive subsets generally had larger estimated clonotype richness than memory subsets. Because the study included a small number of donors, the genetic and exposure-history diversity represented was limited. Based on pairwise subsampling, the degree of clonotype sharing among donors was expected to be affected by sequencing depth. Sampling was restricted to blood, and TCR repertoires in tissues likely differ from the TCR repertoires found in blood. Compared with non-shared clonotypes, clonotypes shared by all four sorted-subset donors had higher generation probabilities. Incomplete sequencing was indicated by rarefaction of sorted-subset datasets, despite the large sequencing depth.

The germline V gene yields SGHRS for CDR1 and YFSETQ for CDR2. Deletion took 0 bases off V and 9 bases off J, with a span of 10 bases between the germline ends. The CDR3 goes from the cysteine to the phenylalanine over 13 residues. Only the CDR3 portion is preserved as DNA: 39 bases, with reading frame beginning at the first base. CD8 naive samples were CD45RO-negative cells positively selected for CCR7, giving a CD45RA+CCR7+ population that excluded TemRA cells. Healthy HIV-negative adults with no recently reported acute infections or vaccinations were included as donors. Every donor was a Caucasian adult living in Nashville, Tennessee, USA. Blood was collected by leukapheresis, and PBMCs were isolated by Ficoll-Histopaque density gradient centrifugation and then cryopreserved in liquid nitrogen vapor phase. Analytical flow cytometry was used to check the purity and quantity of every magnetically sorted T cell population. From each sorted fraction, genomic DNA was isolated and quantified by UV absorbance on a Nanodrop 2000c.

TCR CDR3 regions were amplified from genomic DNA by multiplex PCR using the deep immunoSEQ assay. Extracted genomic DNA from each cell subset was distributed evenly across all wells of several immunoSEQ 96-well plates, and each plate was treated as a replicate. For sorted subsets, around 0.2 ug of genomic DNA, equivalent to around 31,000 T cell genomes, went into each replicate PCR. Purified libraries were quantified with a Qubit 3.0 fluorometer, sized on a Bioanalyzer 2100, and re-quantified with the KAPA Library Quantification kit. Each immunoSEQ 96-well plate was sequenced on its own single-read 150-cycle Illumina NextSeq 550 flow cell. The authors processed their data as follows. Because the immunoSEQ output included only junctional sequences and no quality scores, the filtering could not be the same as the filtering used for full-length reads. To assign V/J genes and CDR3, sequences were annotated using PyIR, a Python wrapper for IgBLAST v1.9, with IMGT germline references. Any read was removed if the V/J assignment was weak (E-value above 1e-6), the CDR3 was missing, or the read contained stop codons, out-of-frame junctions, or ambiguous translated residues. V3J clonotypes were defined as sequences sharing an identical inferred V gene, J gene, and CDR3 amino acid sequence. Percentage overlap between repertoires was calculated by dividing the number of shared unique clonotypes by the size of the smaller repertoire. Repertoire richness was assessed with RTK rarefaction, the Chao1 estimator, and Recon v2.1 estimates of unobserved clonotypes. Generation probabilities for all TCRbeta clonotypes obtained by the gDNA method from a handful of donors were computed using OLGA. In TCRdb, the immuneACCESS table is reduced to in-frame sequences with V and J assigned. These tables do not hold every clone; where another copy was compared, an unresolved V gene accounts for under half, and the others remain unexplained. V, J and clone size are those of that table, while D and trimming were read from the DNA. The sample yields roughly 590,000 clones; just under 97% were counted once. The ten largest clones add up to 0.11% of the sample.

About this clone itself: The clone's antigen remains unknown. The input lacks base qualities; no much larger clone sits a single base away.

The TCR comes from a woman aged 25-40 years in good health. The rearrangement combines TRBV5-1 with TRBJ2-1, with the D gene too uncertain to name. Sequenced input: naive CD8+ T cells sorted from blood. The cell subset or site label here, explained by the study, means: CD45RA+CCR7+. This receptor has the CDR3 CASSLVDFGEQFF. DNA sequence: TGCGCCAGCAGCTTGGTGGATTTCGGTGAGCAGTTCTTC.